This T cell receptor (beta chain) was recorded in a study of blood T cell repertoires in COVID-19. This CDR3 is 14 amino acids long. Unmatched junction bases numbered 2, after V lost 1 base and J lost 5 bases. The germline V gene encodes CDR1 LGHNT and CDR2 FRNRAP. TCRdb keeps only in-frame clones here, not all; method: immunoSEQ multiplex PCR. Of about 110,000 clones in the sample, around 90% were seen once. The sequence was obtained from a human donor in a cohort sampled during active COVID-19. Sequencing used peripheral blood. The V call is TRBV12-5, the J call TRBJ1-5; 7 bases are a match to TRBD1. The CDR3 region is CASGLADRDQPQHF. The DNA of the CDR3 is TGTGCTAGTGGTTTGGCAGACAGGGATCAGCCCCAGCATTTT. Using reference TRBV12-5 and TRBJ1-5 for the parts outside the CDR3, the full variable domain is DARVTQTPRHKVTEMGQEVTMRCQPILGHNTVFWYRQTMMQGLELLAYFRNRAPLDDSGMPKDRFSAEMPDATLATLKIQPSEPRDSAVYFCASGLADRDQPQHFGDGTRLSIL.